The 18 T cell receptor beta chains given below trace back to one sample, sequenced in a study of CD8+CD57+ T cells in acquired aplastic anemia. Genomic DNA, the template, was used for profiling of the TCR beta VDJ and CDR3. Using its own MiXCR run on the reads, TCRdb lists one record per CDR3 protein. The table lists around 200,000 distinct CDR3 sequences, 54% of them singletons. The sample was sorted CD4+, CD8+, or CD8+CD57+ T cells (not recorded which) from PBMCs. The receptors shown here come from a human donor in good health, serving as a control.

This chain's CDR3 is CATGVADTQYF. The DNA of the CDR3 is TGTGCCACCGGGGTTGCAGATACGCAGTATTTT. This chain connects TRBV24-1 to TRBJ2-3; no clear D. CDR3 length equals 11 residues. CDR1 is KGHDR and CDR2 is SFDVKD in the germline V gene. Trimming shortened V by 9 bases and J by 4 bases, and 7 bases separated the two germline ends.

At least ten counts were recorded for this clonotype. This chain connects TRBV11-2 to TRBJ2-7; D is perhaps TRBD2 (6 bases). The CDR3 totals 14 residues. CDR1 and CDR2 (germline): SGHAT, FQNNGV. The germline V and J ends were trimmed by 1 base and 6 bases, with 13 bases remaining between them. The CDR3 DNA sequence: TGTGCCAGCAGCTTAGGGTTAGCGGCCACCGAGCAGTACTTC. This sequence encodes CASSLGLAATEQYF. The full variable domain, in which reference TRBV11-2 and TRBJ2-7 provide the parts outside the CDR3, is EAGVAQSPRYKIIEKRQSVAFWCNPISGHATLYWYQQILGQGPKLLIQFQNNGVVDDSQLPKDRFSAERLKGVDSTLKIQPAKLEDSAVYLCASSLGLAATEQYFGPGTRLTVT.

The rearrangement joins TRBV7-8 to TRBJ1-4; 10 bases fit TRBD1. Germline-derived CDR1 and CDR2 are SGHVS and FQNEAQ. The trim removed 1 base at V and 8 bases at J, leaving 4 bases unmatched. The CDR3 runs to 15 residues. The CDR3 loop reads CASSLGGTGEEKLFF. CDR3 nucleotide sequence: TGTGCCAGCAGCTTAGGTGGGACAGGGGAGGAAAAACTGTTTTTT.

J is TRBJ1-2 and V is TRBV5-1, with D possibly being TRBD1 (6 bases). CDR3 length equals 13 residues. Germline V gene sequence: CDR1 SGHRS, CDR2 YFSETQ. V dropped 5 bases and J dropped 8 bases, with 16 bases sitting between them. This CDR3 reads CASSIQGGSGYTF. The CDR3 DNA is TGCGCCAGCAGTATACAAGGGGGGAGCGGCTACACCTTC.

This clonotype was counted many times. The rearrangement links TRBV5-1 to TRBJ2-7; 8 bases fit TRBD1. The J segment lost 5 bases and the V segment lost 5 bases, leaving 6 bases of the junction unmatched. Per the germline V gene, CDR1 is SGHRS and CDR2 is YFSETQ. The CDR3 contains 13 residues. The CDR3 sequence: CASRATGADEQYF. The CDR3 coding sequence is TGCGCCAGCAGGGCGACAGGGGCGGACGAGCAGTACTTC.

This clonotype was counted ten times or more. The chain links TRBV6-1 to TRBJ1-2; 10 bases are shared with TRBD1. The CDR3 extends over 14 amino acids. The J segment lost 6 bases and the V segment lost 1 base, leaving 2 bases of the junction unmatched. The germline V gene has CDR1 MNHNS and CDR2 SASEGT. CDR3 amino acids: CASSEGTGGNGYTF. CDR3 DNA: TGTGCCAGCAGTGAAGGGACAGGGGGAAATGGCTACACCTTC.

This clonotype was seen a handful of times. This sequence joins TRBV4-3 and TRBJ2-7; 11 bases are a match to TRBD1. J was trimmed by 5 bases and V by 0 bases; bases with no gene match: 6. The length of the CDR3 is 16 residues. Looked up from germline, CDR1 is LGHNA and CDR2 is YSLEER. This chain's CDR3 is CASSQEDRGLIDEQYF. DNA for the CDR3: TGCGCCAGCAGCCAAGAGGACAGGGGGCTTATCGACGAGCAGTACTTC.

The CDR3 nucleotides are TGTGCCAGCAGACTGTCAGGGAACACAGATACGCAGTATTTT. Amino acids: CASRLSGNTDTQYF. V usage is TRBV12-3 or TRBV12-4 and J usage is TRBJ2-3, with a weak D call TRBD1 (5 bases). V was clipped by 6 bases and J by 2 bases, with 12 bases between them. The CDR3 consists of 14 residues.

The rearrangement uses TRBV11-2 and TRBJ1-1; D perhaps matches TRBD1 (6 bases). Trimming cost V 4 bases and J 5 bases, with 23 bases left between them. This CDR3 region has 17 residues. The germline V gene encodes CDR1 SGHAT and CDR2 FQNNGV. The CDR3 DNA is TGTGCCAGCAGCTCGAACACAGGGCCAGGAAAGGGGACTGAAGCTTTCTTT. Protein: CASSSNTGPGKGTEAFF. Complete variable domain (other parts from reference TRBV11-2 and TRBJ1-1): EAGVAQSPRYKIIEKRQSVAFWCNPISGHATLYWYQQILGQGPKLLIQFQNNGVVDDSQLPKDRFSAERLKGVDSTLKIQPAKLEDSAVYLCASSSNTGPGKGTEAFFGQGTRLTVV.

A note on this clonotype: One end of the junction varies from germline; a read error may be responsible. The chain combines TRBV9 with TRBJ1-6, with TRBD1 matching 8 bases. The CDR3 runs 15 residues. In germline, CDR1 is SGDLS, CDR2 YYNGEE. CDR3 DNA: TGTGCCAGAAGCGACAGGGGATCCTATAATTCACCCCTCCACTTT. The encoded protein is CARSDRGSYNSPLHF.

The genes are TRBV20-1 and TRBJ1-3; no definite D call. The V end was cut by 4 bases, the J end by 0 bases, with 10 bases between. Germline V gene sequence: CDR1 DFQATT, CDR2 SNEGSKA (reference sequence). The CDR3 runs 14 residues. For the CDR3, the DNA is TGCAGTGCTAATTCCGTTACCTCTGGAAACACCATATATTTT. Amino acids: CSANSVTSGNTIYF.

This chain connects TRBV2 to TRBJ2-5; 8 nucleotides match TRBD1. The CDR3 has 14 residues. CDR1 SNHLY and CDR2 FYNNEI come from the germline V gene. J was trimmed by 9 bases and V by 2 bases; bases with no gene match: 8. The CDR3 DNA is TGTGCCAGCAGTGAACAGGGGGCCTATCAGCCCCAGTACTTC. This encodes CASSEQGAYQPQYF. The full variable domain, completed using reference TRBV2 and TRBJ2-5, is EPEVTQTPSHQVTQMGQEVILRCVPISNHLYFYWYRQILGQKVEFLVSFYNNEISEKSEIFDDQFSVERPDGSNFTLKIRSTKLEDSAMYFCASSEQGAYQPQYFGPGTRLLVL.

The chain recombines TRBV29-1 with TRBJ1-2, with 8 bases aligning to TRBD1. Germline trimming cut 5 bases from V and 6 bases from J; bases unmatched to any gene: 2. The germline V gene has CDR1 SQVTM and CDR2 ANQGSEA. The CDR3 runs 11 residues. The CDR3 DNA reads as TGCAGCGTTCGACAGGGGAATGGCTACACCTTC. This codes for CSVRQGNGYTF.

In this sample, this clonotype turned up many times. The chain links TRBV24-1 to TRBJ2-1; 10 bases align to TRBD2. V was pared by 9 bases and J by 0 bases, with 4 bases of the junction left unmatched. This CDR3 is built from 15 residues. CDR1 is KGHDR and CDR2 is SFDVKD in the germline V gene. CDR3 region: CATSIAGGSYNEQFF. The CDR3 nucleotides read TGTGCCACCTCAATAGCGGGGGGCTCCTACAATGAGCAGTTCTTC.

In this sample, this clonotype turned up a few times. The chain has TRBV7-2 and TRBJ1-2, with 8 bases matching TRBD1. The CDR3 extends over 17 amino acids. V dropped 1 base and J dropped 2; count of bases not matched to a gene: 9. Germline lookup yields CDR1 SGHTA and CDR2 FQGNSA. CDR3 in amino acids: CASSLVVLQGENYGYTF. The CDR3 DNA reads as TGTGCCAGCAGCTTAGTAGTACTACAGGGGGAAAACTATGGCTACACCTTC.

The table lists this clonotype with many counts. CDR3: CASSDDWTGLETQYF. In DNA, the CDR3 is TGTGCCAGCAGCGACGACTGGACAGGGTTAGAGACCCAGTACTTC. The chain links TRBV7-2 to TRBJ2-5, with 8 bases identical to TRBD1. Germline V CDR1 and CDR2: SGHTA, FQGNSA. This CDR3 has 15 residues. V trimming: 5 bases; J trimming: 4 bases; junction bases outside the gene matches: 9.

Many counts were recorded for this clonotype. CDR3 nucleotide sequence: TGTGCCAGCAGCTTATGGCCCGGGGGCGCGGGTAATGAGCAGTTCTTC. As protein: CASSLWPGGAGNEQFF. The V call is TRBV13, the J call TRBJ2-1; D is possibly TRBD1 or TRBD2 (6 bases each). Germline CDR1 reads PRHDT; CDR2 reads FYEKMQ (reference sequence). CDR3 size: 16 residues. V lost 2 bases to trimming and J lost 7 bases, with 18 bases between them.

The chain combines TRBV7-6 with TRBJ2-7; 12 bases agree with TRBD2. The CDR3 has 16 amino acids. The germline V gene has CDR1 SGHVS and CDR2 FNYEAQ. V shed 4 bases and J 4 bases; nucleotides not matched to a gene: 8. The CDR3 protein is CASSSRLAGAQYEQYF. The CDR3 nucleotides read TGTGCCAGCAGCTCTAGACTAGCGGGAGCTCAATACGAGCAGTACTTC.